Sequencing of this T cell receptor beta chain was carried out in a study of blood T cell repertoires in COVID-19. Study-level information: Specimens from acute and convalescent COVID-19 originated in the United States, Italy and Spain. From T cells, B-cell-depleted T cells, or PBMCs came the material, which was cDNA or gDNA.

Germline CDR1 and CDR2: SGHRS and YFSETQ. This CDR3 contains 14 residues. Trimming took 4 bases from V and 3 from J, leaving 13 bases between them. Residents of 24 US areas, aged roughly 18 to 89 years, made up the participants. Two negative PCRs, clearance, or symptom resolution characterized the recovered Cohort 3 donors. Repertoires were generated with immunoSEQ multiplex PCR, while TCRdb's copy carries only in-frame clones and drops some. Of roughly 200,000 clones in the sample, about 87% are singletons; the top ten hold just over 2.5%. The sequence was collected from a woman aged 30 to 39 who had recovered from COVID-19. What was sequenced was PBMCs or T cells enriched from blood (not recorded which). V and J are TRBV5-1 and TRBJ2-5; D remains ambiguous. In DNA, the CDR3 is TGCGCCAGCAGCGCCTGGGCGACGGAAGAGACCCAGTACTTC. Translated, it gives CASSAWATEETQYF.